This entry lists 18 T cell receptor beta chains sequenced from one sample in a study of cytomegalovirus exposure and HLA in healthy donors. Vbeta (60) and Jbeta (13) primers were used in the PCR. Profiling relied on immunoSEQ multiplex PCR, and the TCRdb table lists in-frame clones only, not all of them. The sample consists of 200,000 to 250,000 clones, about 78% of them appearing once. Source material: PBMCs. Receptors were obtained from a male donor in good health and CMV-seronegative.

V and J are TRBV28 and TRBJ2-7; 8 nucleotides line up with TRBD1. Germline trimming cut 10 bases from V and 2 bases from J; bases unmatched to any gene: 7. The V gene's germline CDR1 is MDHEN and CDR2 SYDVKM. CDR3 size: 13 residues. The CDR3 DNA reads TGTGCCACCAAGTTCAGGGGGCCCTACGAGCAGTACTTC. Translation gives CATKFRGPYEQYF.

V is TRBV27 and J is TRBJ1-1, with D perhaps TRBD1 (5 bases). V lost 2 bases, J lost 0 bases, and 7 bases lay in between. The CDR3 has 14 amino acids. CDR1 and CDR2 (germline): MNHEY, SMNVEV (reference sequence). CDR3 loop: CASSLDRMNTEAFF. The CDR3 coding sequence is TGTGCCAGCAGTTTAGACAGAATGAACACTGAAGCTTTCTTT.

The table lists this clone with a few counts. V is TRBV5-6 and J is TRBJ1-6; 8 positions match TRBD1. The CDR3 totals 13 residues. Germline V gene data show CDR1 as SGHDT and CDR2 as YYEEEE. The V and J ends lost 4 bases and 6 bases, in that order; junction bases with no gene match: 0. The CDR3 loop is CASSTGGNSPLHF. The CDR3 DNA follows: TGTGCCAGCAGCACAGGGGGTAATTCACCCCTCCACTTT.

This clone was picked up a small number of times. An end of the junction does not agree with germline; a read error may underlie this. The gene calls are TRBV7-7 and TRBJ1-4; a possible D gene is TRBD1 (5 bases). CDR3 length: 15 residues. CDR1 SSHAT and CDR2 FNYEAQ come from the germline V gene (reference sequence). CDR3 DNA sequence: TGTGCTAGCAGCGCCGGGACTTCAACTAATGAAAAACTGTTTTTT. Translated, it gives CASSAGTSTNEKLFF.

This chain joins TRBV30 and TRBJ2-7; 7 nucleotides match TRBD2. The CDR3 has 12 amino acids. V was pared by 8 bases and J by 3 bases, with 7 bases of the junction left unmatched. Per the germline V gene, CDR1 is GTSNPN and CDR2 is SVGIG (reference sequence). The chain's CDR3 is CASRAGFYEQYF. The CDR3 DNA sequence: TGTGCCAGCCGAGCGGGATTCTACGAGCAGTACTTC.

This clone was found once. The CDR3 sequence is CASSVGVSYEQYF. CDR3 in DNA: TGTGCCAGCAGCGTAGGTGTCAGCTACGAGCAGTACTTC. The chain has TRBV9 and TRBJ2-7; D uncertain. Trimming removed 0 bases from V and 3 bases from J, with 7 bases in between. Germline values: CDR1 SGDLS, CDR2 YYNGEE. The CDR3 has 13 residues.

The chain joins TRBV28 to TRBJ2-7; maybe TRBD1 (6 bases). With 1 base removed from V and 6 bases from J, the gap between germline ends came to 22 bases. The CDR3 is 17 residues long. CDR1 MDHEN and CDR2 SYDVKM come from the germline V gene. The CDR3 loop reads CASSLFARLTGSREQYF. The CDR3 coding sequence is TGTGCCAGCAGTTTATTCGCAAGACTTACAGGGAGTCGCGAGCAGTACTTC.

This chain connects TRBV20-1 to TRBJ1-1; 9 bases are shared with TRBD1. Germline values: CDR1 DFQATT, CDR2 SNEGSKA (reference sequence). The CDR3 is 9 residues long. CDR3 in DNA: TGCAGGGGGACAGGGGAAGCTTTCTTT. Its translation is CRGTGEAFF.

The V and J genes are TRBV5-6 and TRBJ2-7; 7 nucleotides agree with TRBD1. The length of the CDR3 is 15 residues. The V segment lost 2 bases and the J segment 2 bases; nucleotides outside the gene matches: 7. Germline loops: CDR1 SGHDT, CDR2 YYEEEE. In nucleotides, the CDR3 is TGTGCCAGCAGCTTTGGGACAGAGGGGCCCTACGAGCAGTACTTC. Protein sequence: CASSFGTEGPYEQYF.

This chain links TRBV6-7 with TRBJ2-2; 9 positions match TRBD1. TRBV6-7 is an ORF; its function is uncertain. The CDR3 has 16 amino acids. V dropped 2 bases and J dropped 3; count of bases not matched to a gene: 4. CDR3 sequence: CASSYPGTGYTGELFF. The CDR3 DNA is TGTGCCAGCAGTTACCCCGGGACAGGGTACACCGGGGAGCTGTTTTTT.

The V and J genes are TRBV15 and TRBJ2-1; tentative D call: TRBD1 (6 bases). CDR1 and CDR2 from the germline V gene are LNHNV and YYDKDF (reference sequence). Between the trimmed V and J ends, which lost 4 bases and 5 bases, there was a span of 12 bases. CDR3 length equals 14 residues. CDR3 amino acids: CATSIRTADNEQFF. CDR3 sequence (DNA): TGTGCCACCAGCATCCGGACAGCAGACAATGAGCAGTTCTTC.

The chain joins TRBV5-1 to TRBJ2-1, with a possible D match to TRBD1 (7 bases). The V end lost 6 bases, the J end lost 5 bases, and 12 bases lay between the germline ends. CDR3 size: 13 residues. Germline-derived CDR1 and CDR2 are SGHRS and YFSETQ. CDR3 residues: CASTGGTDNEQFF. As DNA, the CDR3 is TGCGCCAGCACCGGAGGGACAGACAATGAGCAGTTCTTC.

The chain combines TRBV20-1 with TRBJ2-3; D is undetermined. There are 10 residues in the CDR3. The V and J ends lost 6 bases and 5 bases respectively, with 6 bases between them. Germline V lookup: CDR1 DFQATT, CDR2 SNEGSKA (reference sequence). This CDR3 reads CSARGDTQYF. The CDR3 coding sequence is TGCAGTGCACGAGGAGATACGCAGTATTTT.

CDR3 nucleotides: TGCGCCAGCAGCCCCTCGCCGACGGGTCGTTTCGAGCAGTACTTC. It specifies CASSPSPTGRFEQYF. The rearrangement uses TRBV5-1 and TRBJ2-7; no definite D call. Trimming cost V 4 bases and J 6 bases, with 20 bases left between them. CDR3 size: 15 residues. CDR1 is SGHRS, CDR2 YFSETQ, per germline.

V usage is TRBV5-4 and J usage is TRBJ2-3, with 8 bases matching TRBD2. The CDR3 contains 15 residues. Per the germline V gene, CDR1 is SGHNT and CDR2 is YYREEE (reference sequence). V lost 5 bases, J lost 7 bases, and 12 bases stayed unmatched. CDR3 nucleotides: TGTGCCAGCAGTCGACCGGGACTAGTTGAATATACGCAGTATTTT. Translation: CASSRPGLVEYTQYF.

This clone was detected once. The chain carries TRBV7-9 and TRBJ2-3, with TRBD1 matching 9 bases. Germline lookup yields CDR1 SEHNR and CDR2 FQNEAQ (reference sequence). The CDR3 covers 14 residues. J gave up 6 bases and V 3 bases, and 4 bases lay outside the gene matches. This CDR3 is CASSFGQGRDTQYF. CDR3 DNA sequence: TGTGCCAGCAGCTTCGGACAGGGGAGGGATACGCAGTATTTT.

The V call is TRBV5-4, the J call TRBJ2-5; D is undetermined. V gave up 0 bases and J gave up 1 base, with 10 bases separating them. CDR3 length: 15 residues. Germline CDR1 is SGHNT and CDR2 is YYREEE (reference sequence). CDR3 protein: CASSLGSLTQETQYF. CDR3 nucleotide sequence: TGTGCCAGCAGCTTGGGCTCACTTACCCAAGAGACCCAGTACTTC.

The chain combines TRBV6-5 with TRBJ2-4; TRBD1 matches 12 bases. This CDR3 comprises 15 residues. Germline-derived CDR1 and CDR2 are MNHEY and SVGAGI. V shed 6 bases and J 6 bases; nucleotides not matched to a gene: 6. The CDR3 DNA reads TGTGCCAGCAGGGGTGGGACAGGGGGCAGAAACATTCAGTACTTC. This gives the protein CASRGGTGGRNIQYF.